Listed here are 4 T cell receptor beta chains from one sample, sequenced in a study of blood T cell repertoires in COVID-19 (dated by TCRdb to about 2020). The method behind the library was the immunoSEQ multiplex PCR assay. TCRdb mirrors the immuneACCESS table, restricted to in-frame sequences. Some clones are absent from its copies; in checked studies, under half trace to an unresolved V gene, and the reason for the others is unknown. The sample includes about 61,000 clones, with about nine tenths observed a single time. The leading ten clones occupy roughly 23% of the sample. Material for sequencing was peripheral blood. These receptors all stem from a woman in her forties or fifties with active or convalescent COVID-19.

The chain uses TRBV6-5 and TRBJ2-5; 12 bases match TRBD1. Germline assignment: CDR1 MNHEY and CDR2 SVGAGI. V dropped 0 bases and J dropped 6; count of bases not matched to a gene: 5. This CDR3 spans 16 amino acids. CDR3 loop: CASSYSGQGARKTQYF. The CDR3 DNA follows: TGTGCCAGCAGTTACTCGGGACAGGGGGCAAGGAAGACCCAGTACTTC.

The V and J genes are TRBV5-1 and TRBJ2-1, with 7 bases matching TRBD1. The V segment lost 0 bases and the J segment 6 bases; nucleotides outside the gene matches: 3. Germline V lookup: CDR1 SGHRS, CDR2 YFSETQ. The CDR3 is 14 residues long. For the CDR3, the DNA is TGCGCCAGCAGCTTGGAGACAGGGAGCAATGAGCAGTTCTTC. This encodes CASSLETGSNEQFF.

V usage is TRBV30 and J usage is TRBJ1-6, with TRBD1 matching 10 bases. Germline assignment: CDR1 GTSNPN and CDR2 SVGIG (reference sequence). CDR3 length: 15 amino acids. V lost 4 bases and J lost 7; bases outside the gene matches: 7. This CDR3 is CAWTPRDRGNSPLHF. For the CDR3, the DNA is TGTGCCTGGACCCCCCGGGACAGGGGCAATTCACCCCTCCACTTT.

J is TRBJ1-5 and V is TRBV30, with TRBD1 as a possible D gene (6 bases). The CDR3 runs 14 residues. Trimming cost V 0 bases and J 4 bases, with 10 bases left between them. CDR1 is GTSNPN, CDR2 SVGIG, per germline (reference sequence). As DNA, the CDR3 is TGTGCCTGGAGTGTACAAGGGGGAAATCAGCCCCAGCATTTT. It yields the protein CAWSVQGGNQPQHF.